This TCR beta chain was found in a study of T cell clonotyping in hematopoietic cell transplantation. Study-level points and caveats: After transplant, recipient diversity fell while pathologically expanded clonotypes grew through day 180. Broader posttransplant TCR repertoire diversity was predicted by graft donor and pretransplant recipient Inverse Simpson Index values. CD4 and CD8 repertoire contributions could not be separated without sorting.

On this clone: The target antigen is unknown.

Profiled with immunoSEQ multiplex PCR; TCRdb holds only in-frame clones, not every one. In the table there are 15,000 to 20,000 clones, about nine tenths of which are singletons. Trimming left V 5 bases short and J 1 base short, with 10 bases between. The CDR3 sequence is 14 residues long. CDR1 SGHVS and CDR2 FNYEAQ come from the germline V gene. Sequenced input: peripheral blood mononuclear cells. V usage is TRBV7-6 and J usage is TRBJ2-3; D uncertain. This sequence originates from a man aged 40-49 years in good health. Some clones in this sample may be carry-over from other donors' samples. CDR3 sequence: CASSLLQGTDTQYF. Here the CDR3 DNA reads TGTGCCAGCAGCCTCCTCCAGGGCACAGATACGCAGTATTTT.